This T cell receptor (beta chain) stems from a study of tumor-infiltrating lymphocytes in primary liver carcinoma. CDR1 and CDR2 (germline): SQVTM, ANQGSEA. The CDR3 length is 14 residues. Comments on this clonotype: An end of the junction differs from the germline gene, which may be a read error.

TCR beta cDNA was reverse-transcribed from about 500 ng of total RNA. The reaction used a constant-region primer and ProtoScript II reverse transcriptase. Researchers made the TCR beta libraries by running three nested multiplex PCR rounds with slightly modified ARM-PCR. TRBV1-TRBV30 forward primers and a C-beta reverse primer were used in the first two PCR rounds, which each ran for 9 to 10 cycles. From the multiplex PCR reads, TCRdb called clonotypes with MiXCR, one entry per CDR3 protein. The table lists about 50,000 distinct CDR3 sequences, 60% to 80% of them singletons. Unsorted bulk tissue of roughly 20-31 mg yielded co-extracted RNA and DNA.

Material: liver tumor tissue from sampling region 5. Subset specified: tumor region T5, tumor centre. The sequence was obtained from a man aged 40-49 years with primary liver carcinoma and hepatitis B virus infection. The V call is TRBV29-1, the J call TRBJ1-1; 7 bases map to TRBD1. The CDR3 here is CSGKQGQLNAETFF. The CDR3 DNA is TGCAGCGGAAAACAGGGGCAGCTGAACGCTGAAACTTTCTTT.